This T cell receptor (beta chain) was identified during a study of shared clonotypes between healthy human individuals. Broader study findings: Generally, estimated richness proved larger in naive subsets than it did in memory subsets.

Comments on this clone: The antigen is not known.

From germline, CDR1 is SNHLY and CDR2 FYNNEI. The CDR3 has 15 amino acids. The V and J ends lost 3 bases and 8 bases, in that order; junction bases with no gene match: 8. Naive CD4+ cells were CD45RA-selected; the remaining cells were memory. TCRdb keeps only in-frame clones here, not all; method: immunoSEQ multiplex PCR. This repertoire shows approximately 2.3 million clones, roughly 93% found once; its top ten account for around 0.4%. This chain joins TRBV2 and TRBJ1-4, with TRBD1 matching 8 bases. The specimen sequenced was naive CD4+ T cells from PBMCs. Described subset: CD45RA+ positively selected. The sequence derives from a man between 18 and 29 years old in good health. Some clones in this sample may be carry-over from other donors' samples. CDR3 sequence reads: CASSDNSGGNEKLFF. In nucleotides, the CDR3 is TGTGCCAGCAGTGATAACTCAGGGGGCAACGAAAAACTGTTTTTT.